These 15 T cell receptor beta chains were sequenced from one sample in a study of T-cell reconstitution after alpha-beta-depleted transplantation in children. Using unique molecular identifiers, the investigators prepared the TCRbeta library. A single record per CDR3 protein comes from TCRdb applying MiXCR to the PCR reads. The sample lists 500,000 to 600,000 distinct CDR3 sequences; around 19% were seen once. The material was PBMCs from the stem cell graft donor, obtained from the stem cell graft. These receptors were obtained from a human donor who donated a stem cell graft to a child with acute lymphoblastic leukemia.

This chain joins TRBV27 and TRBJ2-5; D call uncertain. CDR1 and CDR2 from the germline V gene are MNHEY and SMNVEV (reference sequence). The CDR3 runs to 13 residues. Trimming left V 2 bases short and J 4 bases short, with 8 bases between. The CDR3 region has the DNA TGTGCCAGCAGTTTAGGGTTTCGAGAGACCCAGTACTTC. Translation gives CASSLGFRETQYF.

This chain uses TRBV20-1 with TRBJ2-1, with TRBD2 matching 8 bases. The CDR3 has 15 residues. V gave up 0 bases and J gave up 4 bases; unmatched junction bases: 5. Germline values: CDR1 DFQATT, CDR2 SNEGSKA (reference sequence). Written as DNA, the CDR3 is TGCAGTGCTAGAGATGCTAGCGGGCCTTACAATGAGCAGTTCTTC. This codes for CSARDASGPYNEQFF.

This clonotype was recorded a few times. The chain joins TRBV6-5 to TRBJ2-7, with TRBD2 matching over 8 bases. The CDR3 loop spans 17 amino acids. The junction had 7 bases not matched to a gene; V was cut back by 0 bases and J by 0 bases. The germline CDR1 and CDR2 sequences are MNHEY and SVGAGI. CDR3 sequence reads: CASSYSGTGTSSYEQYF. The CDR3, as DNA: TGTGCCAGCAGTTACTCCGGAACCGGGACTAGCTCCTACGAGCAGTACTTC.

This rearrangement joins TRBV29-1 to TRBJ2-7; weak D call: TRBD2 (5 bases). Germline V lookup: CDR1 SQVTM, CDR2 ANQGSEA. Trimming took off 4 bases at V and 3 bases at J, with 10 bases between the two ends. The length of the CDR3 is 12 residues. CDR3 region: CSVVGGFYEQYF. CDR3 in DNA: TGCAGCGTTGTGGGCGGGTTCTACGAGCAGTACTTC.

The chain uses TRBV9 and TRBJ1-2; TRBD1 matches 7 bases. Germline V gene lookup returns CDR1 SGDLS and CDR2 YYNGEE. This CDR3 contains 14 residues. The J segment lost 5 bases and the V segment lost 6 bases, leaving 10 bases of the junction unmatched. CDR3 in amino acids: CASISETGLYGYTF. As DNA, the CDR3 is TGTGCCAGCATCTCGGAGACAGGGTTGTATGGCTACACCTTC.

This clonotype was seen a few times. The CDR3 coding sequence is TGCGCCAGCAGCCAAGAAGGGGGATGGACTAGCGGGAGTAGCGAGCAGTTCTTC. Translated, it gives CASSQEGGWTSGSSEQFF. V gene TRBV4-1 combines with J gene TRBJ2-1; TRBD2 agrees at 13 bases. The CDR3 runs 18 residues. V lost 0 bases and J lost 10; bases outside the gene matches: 12. Germline V gene lookup returns CDR1 MGHRA and CDR2 YSYEKL.

CDR3 nucleotide sequence: TGTGCCAGTAGTATGAAGCGAGATCAGCCCCAGCATTTT. It codes for CASSMKRDQPQHF. The rearrangement joins TRBV19 to TRBJ1-5; no clear D. The V end was cut by 3 bases, the J end by 5 bases, with 8 bases between. Germline V gives CDR1 LNHDA, CDR2 SQIVND (reference sequence). The CDR3 is made up of 13 amino acids.

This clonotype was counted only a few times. CDR3 amino acids: CSVWTGWEAFF. Written as DNA, the CDR3 is TGCAGCGTGTGGACAGGGTGGGAAGCTTTCTTT. The chain combines TRBV29-1 with TRBJ1-1, with TRBD1 matching over 8 bases. Germline CDR1 is SQVTM and CDR2 is ANQGSEA. The CDR3 is 11 amino acids. V was pared by 6 bases and J by 8 bases, with 5 bases of the junction left unmatched.

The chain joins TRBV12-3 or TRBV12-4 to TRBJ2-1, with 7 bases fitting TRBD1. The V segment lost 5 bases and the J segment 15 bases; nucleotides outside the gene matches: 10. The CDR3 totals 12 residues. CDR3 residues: CASSATRDRPFF. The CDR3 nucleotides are TGTGCCAGCAGTGCAACCCGGGACAGACCGTTCTTC.

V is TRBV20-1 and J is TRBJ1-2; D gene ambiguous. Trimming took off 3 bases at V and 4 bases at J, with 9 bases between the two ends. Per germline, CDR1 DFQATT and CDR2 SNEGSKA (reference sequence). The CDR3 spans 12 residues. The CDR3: CSARSEGYGYTF. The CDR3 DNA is TGCAGTGCTAGGAGTGAGGGCTATGGCTACACCTTC.

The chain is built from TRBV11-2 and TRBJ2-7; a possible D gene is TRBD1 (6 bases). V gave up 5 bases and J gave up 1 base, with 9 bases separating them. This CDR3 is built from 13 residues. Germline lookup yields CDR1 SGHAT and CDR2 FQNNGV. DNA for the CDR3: TGTGCCAGCAGCGGACAGTCTTCCTACGAGCAGTACTTC. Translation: CASSGQSSYEQYF.

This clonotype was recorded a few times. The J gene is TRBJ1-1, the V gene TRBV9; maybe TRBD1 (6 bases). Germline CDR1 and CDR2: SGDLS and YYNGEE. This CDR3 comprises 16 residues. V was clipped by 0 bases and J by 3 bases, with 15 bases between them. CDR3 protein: CASSVEGVGGDTEAFF. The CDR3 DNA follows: TGTGCCAGCAGCGTAGAAGGGGTAGGGGGGGACACTGAAGCTTTCTTT.

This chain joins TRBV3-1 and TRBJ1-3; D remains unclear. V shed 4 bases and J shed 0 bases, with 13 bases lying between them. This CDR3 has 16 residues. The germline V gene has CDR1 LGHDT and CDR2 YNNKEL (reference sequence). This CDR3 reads CASSLRVGSSGNTIYF. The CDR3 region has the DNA TGTGCCAGCAGCCTCCGAGTCGGATCCTCTGGAAACACCATATATTTT.

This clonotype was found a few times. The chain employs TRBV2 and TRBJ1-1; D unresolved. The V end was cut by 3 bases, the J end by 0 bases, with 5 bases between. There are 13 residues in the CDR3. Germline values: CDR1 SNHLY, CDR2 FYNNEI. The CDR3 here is CASSDRVNTEAFF. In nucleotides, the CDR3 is TGTGCCAGCAGTGACCGAGTGAACACTGAAGCTTTCTTT. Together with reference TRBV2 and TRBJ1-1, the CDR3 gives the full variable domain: EPEVTQTPSHQVTQMGQEVILRCVPISNHLYFYWYRQILGQKVEFLVSFYNNEISEKSEIFDDQFSVERPDGSNFTLKIRSTKLEDSAMYFCASSDRVNTEAFFGQGTRLTVV.

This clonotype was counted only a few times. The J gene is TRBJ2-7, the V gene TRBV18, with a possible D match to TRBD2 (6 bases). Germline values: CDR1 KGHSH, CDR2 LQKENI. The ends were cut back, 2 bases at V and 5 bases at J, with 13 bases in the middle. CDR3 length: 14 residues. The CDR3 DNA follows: TGTGCCAGCTCACCAGGGGCGGGGTTCAACGAGCAGTACTTC. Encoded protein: CASSPGAGFNEQYF.